Below, 17 T cell receptor beta chains from the same sample are listed, as sequenced in a study of cytomegalovirus exposure and HLA in healthy donors. Both 60 Vbeta primers and 13 Jbeta primers went into the PCR. The method was immunoSEQ multiplex PCR; TCRdb's version includes in-frame clones alone and lacks a portion of them. Among about 180,000 clones listed, about 85% were seen once. The sequenced sample was PBMCs. These TCRs come from a girl aged 10-17 years in good health and CMV-seropositive.

The chain joins TRBV4-3 to TRBJ1-1, with TRBD1 as a possible D gene (5 bases). Germline V gene data show CDR1 as LGHNA and CDR2 as YSLEER. This CDR3 is 15 amino acids long. The V end was cut by 5 bases, the J end by 6 bases, with 19 bases between. CDR3 in DNA: TGCGCCAGCAGCGTCCGGTCAGGGAAAGGAGCTGAAGCTTTCTTT. Translated, it gives CASSVRSGKGAEAFF.

The CDR3 is CASSLMGQGTGELFF. In DNA, the CDR3 is TGCGCCAGCAGCTTGATGGGACAGGGGACCGGGGAGCTGTTTTTT. V usage is TRBV5-1 and J usage is TRBJ2-2; 10 bases fit TRBD1. The J segment lost 5 bases and the V segment lost 1 base, leaving 2 bases of the junction unmatched. Germline assignment: CDR1 SGHRS and CDR2 YFSETQ. This CDR3 region has 15 residues.

The V and J genes are TRBV30 and TRBJ2-7; 10 bases agree with TRBD1. This CDR3 is built from 13 residues. V lost 3 bases to trimming and J lost 4 bases; unmatched junction nucleotides: 3. The germline V gene encodes CDR1 GTSNPN and CDR2 SVGIG (reference sequence). As DNA, the CDR3 is TGTGCCTGGAGCCTGGGACAGGGGTACGAGCAGTACTTC. It translates to CAWSLGQGYEQYF.

The chain couples TRBV28 to TRBJ2-7, with D possibly matching TRBD2 (6 bases). The ends were cut back, 7 bases at V and 2 bases at J, with 12 bases in the middle. This CDR3 has 13 amino acids. Germline CDR1 reads MDHEN; CDR2 reads SYDVKM. The CDR3 region has the DNA TGTGCCAGCATTGAGACTAGTACCTACGAGCAGTACTTC. Residues: CASIETSTYEQYF.

In regard to this clone: Its ends do not fully match the called genes, so a read error is possible. The J gene is TRBJ2-3, the V gene TRBV5-1; a possible D gene is TRBD2 (5 bases). Germline values: CDR1 SGHRS, CDR2 YFSETQ. This CDR3 comprises 16 residues. CDR3 DNA sequence: TGCGCCAGCAGCTTGGTGGCTAGTGGAGGCACAGATGCGCAGTATTTT. This translates into CASSLVASGGTDAQYF. The complete variable domain, with remaining parts taken from reference TRBV5-1 and TRBJ2-3, reads KAGVTQTPRYLIKTRGQQVTLSCSPISGHRSVSWYQQTPGQGLQFLFEYFSETQRNKGNFPGRFSGRQFSNSRSEMNVSTLELGDSALYLCASSLVASGGTDAQYFGPGTRLTVL.

The chain couples TRBV9 to TRBJ2-3; the D gene is possibly TRBD1 (6 bases). Trimming took 3 bases from V and 1 from J, leaving 15 bases between them. Germline V gene sequence: CDR1 SGDLS, CDR2 YYNGEE. CDR3 length equals 16 residues. The CDR3 sequence is CASSAPQGWGTDTQYF. In nucleotides, the CDR3 is TGTGCCAGCAGCGCCCCCCAGGGGTGGGGCACAGATACGCAGTATTTT.

The chain has TRBV15 and TRBJ1-1; D is unclear. Trimming pared 0 bases from V and 2 bases from J, leaving 10 bases between. CDR3 length equals 15 residues. Per the germline V gene, CDR1 is LNHNV and CDR2 is YYDKDF (reference sequence). The CDR3 loop reads CATSRDLGRNTEAFF. CDR3 nucleotides: TGTGCCACCAGCAGAGACTTAGGGAGAAACACTGAAGCTTTCTTT.

V gene TRBV6-5 combines with J gene TRBJ1-4, with no clear D. The V gene's germline CDR1 is MNHEY and CDR2 SVGAGI. Trimming took off 0 bases at V and 8 bases at J, with 7 bases between the two ends. This CDR3 has 13 residues. CDR3 DNA: TGTGCCAGCAGTTACTCTTGGAGGGAAAAACTGTTTTTT. Its translation: CASSYSWREKLFF.

The chain recombines TRBV19 with TRBJ2-7, with 12 nucleotides matching TRBD2. The CDR3 runs 17 residues. Germline CDR1 and CDR2: LNHDA and SQIVND (reference sequence). V gave up 3 bases and J gave up 0 bases; unmatched junction bases: 6. CDR3 loop: CASSIPPGLAGSYEQYF. The CDR3 nucleotides are TGTGCCAGTAGTATTCCTCCGGGACTAGCGGGCTCCTACGAGCAGTACTTC.

The chain uses TRBV11-2 and TRBJ2-7; TRBD1 aligns across 9 bases. The CDR3 runs to 13 residues. V lost 6 bases and J lost 6; bases outside the gene matches: 6. Germline V lookup: CDR1 SGHAT, CDR2 FQNNGV. The CDR3, as DNA: TGTGCCAGCAGAAGGACAGGGGCCCGCGAGCAGTACTTC. Its translation: CASRRTGAREQYF.

The V call is TRBV4-2, the J call TRBJ2-3; 9 bases map to TRBD2. The CDR3 loop spans 15 amino acids. Losses at the gene ends were 1 base for V and 2 bases for J; bases not matched to a gene: 1. Germline V gene data show CDR1 as LGHNA and CDR2 as YNFKEQ. CDR3 protein: CASSQGTSDTDTQYF. The CDR3 nucleotides are TGTGCCAGCAGCCAAGGGACTAGCGACACAGATACGCAGTATTTT.

The J gene is TRBJ2-5, the V gene TRBV5-1; 7 bases map to TRBD2. CDR3 size: 15 residues. With 5 bases clipped from V and 5 bases from J, the junction kept 12 bases outside the gene matches. Germline assignment: CDR1 SGHRS and CDR2 YFSETQ. The CDR3 sequence: CASRRGQGGIETQYF. The DNA of the CDR3 is TGCGCCAGCAGGCGAGGGCAGGGAGGGATCGAGACCCAGTACTTC.

V is TRBV29-1 and J is TRBJ1-3; D unresolved. Germline CDR1 is SQVTM and CDR2 is ANQGSEA. The CDR3 is made up of 13 amino acids. V was pared by 5 bases and J by 0 bases, with 8 bases between. The CDR3 DNA sequence: TGCAGCGTTCTTCAGAACTCTGGAAACACCATATATTTT. It is translated as CSVLQNSGNTIYF.

The chain recombines TRBV2 with TRBJ2-3; 11 nucleotides match TRBD1. CDR3 length: 18 residues. With 5 bases clipped from V and 2 bases from J, the junction kept 12 bases outside the gene matches. The germline V gene encodes CDR1 SNHLY and CDR2 FYNNEI. In DNA, the CDR3 is TGTGCCAGCAGTCACGGACAGGGGGCGGATGGTCTCACAGATACGCAGTATTTT. Its protein is CASSHGQGADGLTDTQYF.

The chain combines TRBV30 with TRBJ1-4; D is possibly TRBD1 (5 bases). CDR3 length equals 13 residues. Germline CDR1 GTSNPN, CDR2 SVGIG (reference sequence). V was trimmed by 2 bases and J by 8 bases, leaving 12 bases between them. The CDR3 spells CAWSRQGSEKLFF. The CDR3 DNA follows: TGTGCCTGGAGTAGGCAGGGTAGCGAAAAACTGTTTTTT.

This chain connects TRBV11-2 to TRBJ2-3; TRBD1 aligns across 8 bases. CDR3 length: 17 residues. The V segment lost 4 bases and the J segment 2 bases; nucleotides outside the gene matches: 11. Germline assignment: CDR1 SGHAT and CDR2 FQNNGV. Here the CDR3 reads CASSSTPRDRSTDTQYF. CDR3 nucleotide sequence: TGTGCCAGCAGCTCGACACCTCGGGACAGGTCCACAGATACGCAGTATTTT.

This clone appeared a single time. The J gene is TRBJ2-5, the V gene TRBV7-2; tentative D call: TRBD1 (5 bases). V lost 1 base and J 0 bases, leaving 6 bases between the germline ends. Germline V gene data show CDR1 as SGHTA and CDR2 as FQGNSA. This CDR3 has 14 amino acids. The CDR3 is CASSLGQYQETQYF. In DNA form, the CDR3 reads TGTGCCAGCAGCTTAGGACAGTACCAAGAGACCCAGTACTTC.